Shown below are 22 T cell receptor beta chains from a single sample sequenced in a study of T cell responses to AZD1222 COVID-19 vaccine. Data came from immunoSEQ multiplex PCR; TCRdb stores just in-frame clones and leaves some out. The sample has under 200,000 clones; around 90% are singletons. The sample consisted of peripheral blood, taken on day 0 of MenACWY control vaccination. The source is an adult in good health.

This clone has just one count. The CDR3 DNA reads TGTGCCAGCAGTTTAAGGGGGGGGTCGGGCAATCAGCCCCAGCATTTT. This codes for CASSLRGGSGNQPQHF. The V and J genes are TRBV28 and TRBJ1-5, with a possible D match to TRBD1 (6 bases). CDR1 is MDHEN, CDR2 SYDVKM, per germline. The V end was cut by 2 bases, the J end by 2 bases, with 13 bases between. CDR3 size: 16 residues.

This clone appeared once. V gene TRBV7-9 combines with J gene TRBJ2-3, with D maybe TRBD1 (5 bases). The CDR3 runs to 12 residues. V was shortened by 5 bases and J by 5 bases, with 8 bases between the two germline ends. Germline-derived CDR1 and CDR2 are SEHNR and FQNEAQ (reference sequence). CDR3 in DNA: TGTGCCAGCAGCGCTACAGGAGATACGCAGTATTTT. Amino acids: CASSATGDTQYF.

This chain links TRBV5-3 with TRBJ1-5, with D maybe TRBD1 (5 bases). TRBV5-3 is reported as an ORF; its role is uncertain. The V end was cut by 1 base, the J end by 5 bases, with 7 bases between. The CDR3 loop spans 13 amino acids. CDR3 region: CARSLRGDQPQHF. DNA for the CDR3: TGTGCCAGAAGCTTGCGAGGGGATCAGCCCCAGCATTTT.

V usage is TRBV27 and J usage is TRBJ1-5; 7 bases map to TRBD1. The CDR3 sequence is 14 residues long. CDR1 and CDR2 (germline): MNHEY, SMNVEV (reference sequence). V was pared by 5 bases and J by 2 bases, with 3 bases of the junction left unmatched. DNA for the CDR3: TGTGCCAGCAGTGGACAGGTGGGCAATCAGCCCCAGCATTTT. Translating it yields CASSGQVGNQPQHF.

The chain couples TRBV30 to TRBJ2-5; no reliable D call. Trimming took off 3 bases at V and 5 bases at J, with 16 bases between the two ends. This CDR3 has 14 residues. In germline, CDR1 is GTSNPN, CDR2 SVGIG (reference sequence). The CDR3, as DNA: TGTGCCTGGAGCAGCGCCGTAGGAAGGGAGACCCAGTACTTC. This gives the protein CAWSSAVGRETQYF.

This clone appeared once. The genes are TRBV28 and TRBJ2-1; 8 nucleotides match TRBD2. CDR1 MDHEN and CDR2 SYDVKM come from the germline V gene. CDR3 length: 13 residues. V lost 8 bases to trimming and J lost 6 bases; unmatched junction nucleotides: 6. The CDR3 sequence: CASARTSSNEQFF. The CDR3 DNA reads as TGTGCCAGCGCTAGGACTAGCAGCAATGAGCAGTTCTTC.

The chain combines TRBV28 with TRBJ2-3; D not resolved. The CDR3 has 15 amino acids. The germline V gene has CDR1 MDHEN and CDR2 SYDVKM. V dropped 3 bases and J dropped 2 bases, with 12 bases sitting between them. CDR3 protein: CASSLTAATTDTQYF. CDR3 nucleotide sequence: TGTGCCAGCAGTTTGACGGCGGCTACCACAGATACGCAGTATTTT.

The CDR3 coding sequence is TGCGCCAGCAGCTTGGTCCCTCTAGCGGGATCGCCCACAGATACGCAGTATTTT. Its translation is CASSLVPLAGSPTDTQYF. The chain couples TRBV5-1 to TRBJ2-3, with TRBD2 matching 9 bases. Germline V CDR1 and CDR2: SGHRS, YFSETQ. The trim removed 0 bases at V and 2 bases at J, leaving 10 bases unmatched. The CDR3 totals 18 residues.

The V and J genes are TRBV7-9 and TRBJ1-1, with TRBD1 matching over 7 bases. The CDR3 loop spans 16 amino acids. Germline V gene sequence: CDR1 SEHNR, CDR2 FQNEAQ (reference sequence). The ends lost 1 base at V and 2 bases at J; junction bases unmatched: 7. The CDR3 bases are TGTGCCAGCAGCTTAGGGCAGGGGGGAATTAACACTGAAGCTTTCTTT. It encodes CASSLGQGGINTEAFF.

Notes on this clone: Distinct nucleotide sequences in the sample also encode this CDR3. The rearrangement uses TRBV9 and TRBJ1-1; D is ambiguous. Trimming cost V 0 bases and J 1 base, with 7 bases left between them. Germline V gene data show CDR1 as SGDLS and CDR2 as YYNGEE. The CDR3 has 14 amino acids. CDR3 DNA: TGTGCCAGCAGCGTAGCTCCGGGGAACACTGAAGCTTTCTTT. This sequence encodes CASSVAPGNTEAFF.

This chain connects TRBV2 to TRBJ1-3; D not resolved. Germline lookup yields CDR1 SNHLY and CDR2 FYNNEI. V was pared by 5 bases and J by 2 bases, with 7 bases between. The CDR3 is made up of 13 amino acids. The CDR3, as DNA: TGTGCCAGCAGTTCACGGGCTGGAAACACCATATATTTT. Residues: CASSSRAGNTIYF.

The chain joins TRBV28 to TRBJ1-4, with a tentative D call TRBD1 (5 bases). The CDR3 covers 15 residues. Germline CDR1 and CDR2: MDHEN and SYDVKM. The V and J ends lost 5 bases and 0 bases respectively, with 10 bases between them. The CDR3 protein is CASSRQRATNEKLFF. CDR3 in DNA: TGTGCCAGCAGTCGACAGCGAGCAACTAATGAAAAACTGTTTTTT.

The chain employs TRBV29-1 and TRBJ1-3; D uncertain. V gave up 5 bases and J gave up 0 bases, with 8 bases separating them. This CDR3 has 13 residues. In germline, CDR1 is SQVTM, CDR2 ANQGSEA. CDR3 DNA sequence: TGCAGCGTTCTTCAGCCCTCTGGAAACACCATATATTTT. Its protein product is CSVLQPSGNTIYF.

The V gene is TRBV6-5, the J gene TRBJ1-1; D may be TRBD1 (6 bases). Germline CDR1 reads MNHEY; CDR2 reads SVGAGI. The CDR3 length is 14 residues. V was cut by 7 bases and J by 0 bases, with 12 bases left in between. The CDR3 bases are TGTGCCAGCATCATACAGGGTCTGAACACTGAAGCTTTCTTT. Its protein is CASIIQGLNTEAFF.

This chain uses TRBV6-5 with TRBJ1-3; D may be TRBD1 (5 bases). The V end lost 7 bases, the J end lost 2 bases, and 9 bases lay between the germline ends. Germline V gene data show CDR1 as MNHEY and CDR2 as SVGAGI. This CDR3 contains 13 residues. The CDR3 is CASTWGTGNTIYF. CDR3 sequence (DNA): TGTGCCAGCACTTGGGGGACTGGAAACACCATATATTTT.

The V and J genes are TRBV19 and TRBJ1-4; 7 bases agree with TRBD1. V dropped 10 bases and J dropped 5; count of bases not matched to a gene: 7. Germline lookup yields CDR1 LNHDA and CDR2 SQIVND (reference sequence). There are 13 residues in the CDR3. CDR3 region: CAILDRMNEKLFF. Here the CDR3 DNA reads TGTGCCATCCTGGACAGGATGAATGAAAAACTGTTTTTT.

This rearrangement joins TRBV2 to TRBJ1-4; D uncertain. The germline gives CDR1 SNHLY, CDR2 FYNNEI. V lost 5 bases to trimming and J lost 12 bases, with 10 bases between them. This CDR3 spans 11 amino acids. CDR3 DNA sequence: TGTGCCAGCAGTCCCGTGGTGGAACTGTTTTTT. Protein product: CASSPVVELFF.

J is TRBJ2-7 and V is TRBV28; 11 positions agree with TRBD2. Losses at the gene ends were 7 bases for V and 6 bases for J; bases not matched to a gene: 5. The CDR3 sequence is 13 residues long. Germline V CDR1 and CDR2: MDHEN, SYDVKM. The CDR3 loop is CASITSGRFEQYF. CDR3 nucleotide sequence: TGTGCCAGCATAACTAGCGGGAGATTCGAGCAGTACTTC.

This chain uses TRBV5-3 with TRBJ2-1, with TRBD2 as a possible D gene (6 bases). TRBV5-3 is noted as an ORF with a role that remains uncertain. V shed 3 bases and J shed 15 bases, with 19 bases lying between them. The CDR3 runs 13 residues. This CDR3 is CARSSEGSLIRFF. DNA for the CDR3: TGTGCCAGAAGCTCGGAGGGTAGTCTTATCCGGTTCTTC.

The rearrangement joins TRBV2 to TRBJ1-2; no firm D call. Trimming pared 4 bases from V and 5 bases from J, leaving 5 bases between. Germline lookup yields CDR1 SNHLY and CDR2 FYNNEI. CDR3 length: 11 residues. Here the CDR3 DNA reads TGTGCCAGCAGTGCTCGGTATGGCTACACCTTC. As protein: CASSARYGYTF.

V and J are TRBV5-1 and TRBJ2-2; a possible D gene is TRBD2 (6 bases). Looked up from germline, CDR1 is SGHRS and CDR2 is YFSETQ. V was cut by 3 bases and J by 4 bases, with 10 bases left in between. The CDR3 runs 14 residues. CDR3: CASSSGVITGELFF. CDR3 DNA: TGCGCCAGCAGCTCGGGGGTTATCACCGGGGAGCTGTTTTTT.

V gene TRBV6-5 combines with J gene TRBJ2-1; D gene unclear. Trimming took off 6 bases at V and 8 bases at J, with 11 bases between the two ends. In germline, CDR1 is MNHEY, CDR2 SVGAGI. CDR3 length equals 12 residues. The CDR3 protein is CASSSPRDEQFF. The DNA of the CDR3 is TGTGCCAGCAGCTCTCCTCGAGATGAGCAGTTCTTC.